These 7 T cell receptor beta chains share one sample of origin, sequenced in a study of T-cell reconstitution after alpha-beta-depleted transplantation in children. The authors prepared the TCRbeta library with unique molecular identifiers. TCRdb used MiXCR to reprocess the PCR reads, holding one entry per CDR3 protein. The data show over 100,000 distinct CDR3 sequences, with under 13% seen just once and around 34% held by the top ten. The specimen was PBMCs, collected before TCRalphabeta/CD19-depleted stem cell transplant. The source of these receptors is a boy younger than 10 with acute lymphoblastic leukemia, due to receive a stem cell transplant.

CDR3: CASSEAGHSNQPQHF. In nucleotides, the CDR3 is TGTGCCAGCAGTGAAGCAGGGCATAGCAATCAGCCCCAGCATTTT. The chain is built from TRBV6-1 and TRBJ1-5; D unclear. The V gene's germline CDR1 is MNHNS and CDR2 SASEGT. V shed 0 bases and J shed 0 bases, with 6 bases lying between them. The CDR3 covers 15 residues.

V gene TRBV6-1 combines with J gene TRBJ2-1; D is unclear. CDR3 length: 15 amino acids. CDR1 and CDR2 from the germline V gene are MNHNS and SASEGT. V dropped 6 bases and J dropped 0 bases, with 12 bases sitting between them. As DNA, the CDR3 is TGTGCCAGCAGAAAGGGTTTAGGCTCCTACAATGAGCAGTTCTTC. Its protein product is CASRKGLGSYNEQFF.

This clonotype has ten or more counts. V is TRBV5-6 and J is TRBJ2-7; 8 positions match TRBD2. In germline, CDR1 is SGHDT, CDR2 YYEEEE. The CDR3 length is 15 residues. Trimming took 0 bases from V and 2 from J; bases not matched to a gene: 4. CDR3 protein: CASSLAGGRPYEQYF. The CDR3 DNA sequence: TGTGCCAGCAGCTTGGCGGGAGGGCGACCCTACGAGCAGTACTTC.

The sample holds many counts of this clonotype. This chain uses TRBV20-1 with TRBJ2-1; TRBD1 is a possible D gene (6 bases). The CDR3 spans 14 residues. Germline V gene lookup returns CDR1 DFQATT and CDR2 SNEGSKA (reference sequence). V was cut by 7 bases and J by 4 bases, with 17 bases left in between. This CDR3 reads CSVNSGQGYNEQFF. CDR3 in DNA: TGCAGTGTTAACTCAGGCCAGGGGTACAATGAGCAGTTCTTC.

About this clonotype itself: Sequence at one end of the junction differs from germline and may be a read error. DNA for the CDR3: TGTGCCAGCAGTCCGCAAACAGGGGGCCGCACGTATTTT. Translation: CASSPQTGGRTYF. The chain combines TRBV12-3 or TRBV12-4 with TRBJ1-5, with 9 positions matching TRBD1. CDR3 size: 13 residues.

This clonotype was seen repeatedly, ten times or more. The chain couples TRBV5-5 to TRBJ1-2, with D possibly TRBD1 on 5 matching bases. The germline V and J ends were trimmed by 4 bases and 7 bases, with 11 bases remaining between them. The CDR3 is 12 amino acids. Germline CDR1 and CDR2: SGHKS and YYEKEE (reference sequence). In DNA form, the CDR3 reads TGTGCCAGCAGCACCCAAGGGGCTGGCTACACCTTC. The encoded protein is CASSTQGAGYTF. The variable domain in full, completed from reference TRBV5-5 and TRBJ1-2, reads DAGVTQSPTHLIKTRGQQVTLRCSPISGHKSVSWYQQVLGQGPQFIFQYYEKEERGRGNFPDRFSARQFPNYSSELNVNALLLGDSALYLCASSTQGAGYTFGSGTRLTVV.

In its sample, this clonotype was seen a few times. The V gene is TRBV12-3 or TRBV12-4, the J gene TRBJ1-6, with 8 nucleotides matching TRBD1. The CDR3 spans 15 residues. Losses at the gene ends were 5 bases for V and 3 bases for J; bases not matched to a gene: 3. The CDR3 DNA is TGTGCCAGCAGTCAAACAGGGGGCTATAATTCACCCCTCCACTTT. Translation gives CASSQTGGYNSPLHF.